This T cell receptor (beta chain) appears in the sequencing data of a study of cytomegalovirus exposure and HLA in healthy donors. Background on the study: Unique TCRs from HLA-typed donors, 85 million to 100 million of them, were held in an early data release.

Trimming removed 7 bases from V and 5 bases from J, with 9 bases in between. The CDR3 contains 11 residues. Germline CDR1 MNHNS, CDR2 SASEGT. As regards this clone: Its target is not known.

Both 60 Vbeta primers and 13 Jbeta primers went into the PCR. Clones were sequenced by immunoSEQ multiplex PCR, and TCRdb holds only the in-frame ones, with some missing. The table lists 120,000 or so clones, around 85% of them singletons. Study-level findings and limits: The study assumed roughly uniform donor sequencing depth for presence/absence analyses. The authors later found HLA-associated TCR beta chains more clonally expanded than equally common others. Rarity held for most TCR sequences, but there were some public TCRs that occurred in many donors.

The chain combines TRBV6-1 with TRBJ2-7; D is possibly TRBD2 (6 bases). Specimen: PBMCs. This TCR was sampled from a man younger than 35 in good health and CMV-seropositive. This CDR3 is CASTEGNEQYF. The DNA for the CDR3 is TGTGCCAGCACGGAGGGGAACGAGCAGTACTTC.